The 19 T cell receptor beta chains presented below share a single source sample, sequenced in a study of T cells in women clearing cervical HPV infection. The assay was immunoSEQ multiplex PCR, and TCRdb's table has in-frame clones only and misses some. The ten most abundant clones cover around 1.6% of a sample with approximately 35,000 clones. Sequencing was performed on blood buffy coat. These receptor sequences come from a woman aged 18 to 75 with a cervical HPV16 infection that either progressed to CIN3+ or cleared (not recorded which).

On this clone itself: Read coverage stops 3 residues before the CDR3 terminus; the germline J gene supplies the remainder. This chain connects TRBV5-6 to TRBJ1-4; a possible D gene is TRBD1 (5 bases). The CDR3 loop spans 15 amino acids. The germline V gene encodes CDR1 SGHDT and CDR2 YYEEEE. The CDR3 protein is CASSEAGSTWSPLFF. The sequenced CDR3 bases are TGTGCCAGCAGCGAGGCAGGGTCGACATGGTCACCA.

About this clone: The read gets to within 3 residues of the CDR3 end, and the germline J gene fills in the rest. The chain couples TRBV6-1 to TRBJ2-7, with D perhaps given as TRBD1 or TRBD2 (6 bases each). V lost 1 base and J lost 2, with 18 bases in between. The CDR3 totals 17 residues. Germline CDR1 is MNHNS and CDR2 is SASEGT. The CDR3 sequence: CASSEVPAGQGPYEQYF. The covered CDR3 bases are TGTGCCAGCAGTGAAGTGCCCGCGGGACAAGGCCCCTACGAG.

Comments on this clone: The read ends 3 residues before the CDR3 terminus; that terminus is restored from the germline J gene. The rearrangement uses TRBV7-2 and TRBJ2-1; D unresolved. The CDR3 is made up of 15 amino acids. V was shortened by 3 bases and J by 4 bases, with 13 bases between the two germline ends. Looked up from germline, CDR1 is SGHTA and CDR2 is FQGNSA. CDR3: CASSLSTASYNEQFF. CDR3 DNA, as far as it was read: TGTGCCAGCAGCTTGAGTACAGCCAGTTACAATGAG.

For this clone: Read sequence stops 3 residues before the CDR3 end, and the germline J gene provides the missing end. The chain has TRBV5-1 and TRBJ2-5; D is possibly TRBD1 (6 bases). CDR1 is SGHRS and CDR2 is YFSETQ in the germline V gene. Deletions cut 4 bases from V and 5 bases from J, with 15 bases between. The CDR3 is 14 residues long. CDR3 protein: CASSLGHSGETQYF. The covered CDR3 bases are TGCGCCAGCAGCCTGGGACATTCGGGGGAGACC.

This CDR3 is CASSTPGLAAKYQETQYF. The CDR3 DNA, read in part, is TGTGCCAGCAGTACCCCGGGACTAGCGGCAAAGTACCAAGAGACC. The V gene is TRBV12-3 or TRBV12-4, the J gene TRBJ2-5; 11 nucleotides line up with TRBD2. The read ends 3 residues shy of where the CDR3 ends; the end is completed using the germline J gene. V gave up 5 bases and J gave up 0 bases; unmatched junction bases: 11. The CDR3 runs 18 residues.

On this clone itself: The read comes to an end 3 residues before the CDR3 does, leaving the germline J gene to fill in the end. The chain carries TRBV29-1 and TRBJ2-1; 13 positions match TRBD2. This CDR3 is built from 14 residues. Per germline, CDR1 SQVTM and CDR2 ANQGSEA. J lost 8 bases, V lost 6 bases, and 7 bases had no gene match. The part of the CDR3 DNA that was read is TGCAGCGTCGGACTAGCGGGAGCAATGTATGAG. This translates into CSVGLAGAMYE. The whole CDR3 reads CSVGLAGAMYEQFF.

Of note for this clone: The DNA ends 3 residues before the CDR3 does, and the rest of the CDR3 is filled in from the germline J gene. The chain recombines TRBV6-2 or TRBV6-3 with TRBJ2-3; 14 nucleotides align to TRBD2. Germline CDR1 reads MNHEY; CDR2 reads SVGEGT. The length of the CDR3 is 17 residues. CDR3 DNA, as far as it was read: TGTGCCAGCAGTTACACGTCGGGACTAGCGGGGGAAGAGACG. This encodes CASSYTSGLAGEET. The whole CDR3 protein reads CASSYTSGLAGEETQYF.

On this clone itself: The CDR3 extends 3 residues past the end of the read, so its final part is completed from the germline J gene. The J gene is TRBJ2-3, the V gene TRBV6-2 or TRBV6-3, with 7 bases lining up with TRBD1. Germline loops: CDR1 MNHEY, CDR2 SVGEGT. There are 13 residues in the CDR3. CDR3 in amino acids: CASSYEGAQPQYF. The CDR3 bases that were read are TGTGCCAGCAGTTACGAGGGGGCACAGCCG.

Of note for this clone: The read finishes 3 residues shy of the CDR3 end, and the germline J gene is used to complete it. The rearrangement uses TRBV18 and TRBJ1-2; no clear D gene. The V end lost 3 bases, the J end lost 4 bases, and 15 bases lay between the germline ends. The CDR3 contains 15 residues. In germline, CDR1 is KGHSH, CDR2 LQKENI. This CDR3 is CASSPEAPTGYGYTF. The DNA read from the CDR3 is TGTGCCAGCTCACCTGAAGCCCCAACCGGCTATGGC. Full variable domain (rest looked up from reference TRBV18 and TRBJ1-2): NAGVMQNPRHLVRRRGQEARLRCSPMKGHSHVYWYRQLPEEGLKFMVYLQKENIIDESGMPKERFSAEFPKEGPSILRIQQVVRGDSAAYFCASSPEAPTGYGYTFGSGTRLTVV.

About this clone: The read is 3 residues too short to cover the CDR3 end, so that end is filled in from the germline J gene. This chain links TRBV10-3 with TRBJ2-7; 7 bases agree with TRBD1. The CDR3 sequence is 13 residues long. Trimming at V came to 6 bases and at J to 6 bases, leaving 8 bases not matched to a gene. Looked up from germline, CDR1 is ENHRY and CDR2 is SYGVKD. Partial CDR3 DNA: TGTGCCATCAGGAAAACAGGGGTTGGCGAG. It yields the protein CAIRKTGVGE. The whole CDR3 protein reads CAIRKTGVGEQYF.

The DNA read from the CDR3 is TGTGCCAGCAGTGAAGAGGGCAGAGGGGCCAACGTC. This sequence encodes CASSEEGRGANV. Given in full, the CDR3 is CASSEEGRGANVLTF. This chain links TRBV2 with TRBJ2-6; no reliable D call. The missing CDR3 end, 3 residues past where the read stops, is filled in from the germline J gene. The CDR3 is 15 amino acids. The V end lost 1 base, the J end lost 4 bases, and 8 bases lay between the germline ends. Germline V gives CDR1 SNHLY, CDR2 FYNNEI.

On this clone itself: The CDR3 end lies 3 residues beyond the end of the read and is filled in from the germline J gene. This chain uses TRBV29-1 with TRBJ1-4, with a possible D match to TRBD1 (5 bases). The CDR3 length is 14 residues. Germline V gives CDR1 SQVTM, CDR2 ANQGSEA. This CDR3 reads CSVPAGVGANVLFF. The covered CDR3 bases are TGCAGCGTCCCGGCGGGGGTTGGGGCCAACGTA.

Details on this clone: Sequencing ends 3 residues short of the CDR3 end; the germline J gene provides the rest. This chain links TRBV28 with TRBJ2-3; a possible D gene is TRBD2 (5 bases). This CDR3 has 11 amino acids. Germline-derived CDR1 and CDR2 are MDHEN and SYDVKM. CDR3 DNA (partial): TGTGCCAGCAGGAGCGGAGAGGCG. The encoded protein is CASRSGEA. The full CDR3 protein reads CASRSGEAQYF.

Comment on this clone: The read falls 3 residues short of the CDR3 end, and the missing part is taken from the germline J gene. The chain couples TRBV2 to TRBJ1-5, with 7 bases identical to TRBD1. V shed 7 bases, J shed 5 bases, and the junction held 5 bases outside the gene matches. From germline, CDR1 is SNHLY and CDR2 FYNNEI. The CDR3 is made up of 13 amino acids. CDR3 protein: CASKNRGHQPQHF. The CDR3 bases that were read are TGTGCCAGCAAAAATAGGGGGCATCAGCCC.

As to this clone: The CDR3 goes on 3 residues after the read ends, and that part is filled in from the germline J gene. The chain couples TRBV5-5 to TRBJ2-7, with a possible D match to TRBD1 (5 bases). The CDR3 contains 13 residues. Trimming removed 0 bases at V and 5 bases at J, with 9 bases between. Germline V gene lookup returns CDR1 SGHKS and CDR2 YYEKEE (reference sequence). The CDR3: CASSLVRVDEQYF. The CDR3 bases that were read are TGTGCCAGCAGCTTGGTCAGGGTGGACGAG.

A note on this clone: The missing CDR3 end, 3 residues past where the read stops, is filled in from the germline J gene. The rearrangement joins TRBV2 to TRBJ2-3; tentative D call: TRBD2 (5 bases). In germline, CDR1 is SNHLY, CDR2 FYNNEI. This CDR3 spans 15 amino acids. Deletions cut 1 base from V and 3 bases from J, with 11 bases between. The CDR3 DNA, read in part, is TGTGCCAGCAGTGAAGGGCCGCGAGGGACAGATACG. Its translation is CASSEGPRGTDT. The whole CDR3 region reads CASSEGPRGTDTQYF.

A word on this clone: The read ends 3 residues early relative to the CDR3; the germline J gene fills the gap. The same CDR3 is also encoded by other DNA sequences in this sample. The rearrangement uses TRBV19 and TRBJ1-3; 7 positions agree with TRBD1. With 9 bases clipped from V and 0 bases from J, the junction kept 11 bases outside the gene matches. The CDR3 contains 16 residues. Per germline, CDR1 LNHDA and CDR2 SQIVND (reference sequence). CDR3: CASNVGQAFSGNTIYF. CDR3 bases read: TGTGCCAGCAATGTCGGACAGGCCTTCTCTGGAAACACC.

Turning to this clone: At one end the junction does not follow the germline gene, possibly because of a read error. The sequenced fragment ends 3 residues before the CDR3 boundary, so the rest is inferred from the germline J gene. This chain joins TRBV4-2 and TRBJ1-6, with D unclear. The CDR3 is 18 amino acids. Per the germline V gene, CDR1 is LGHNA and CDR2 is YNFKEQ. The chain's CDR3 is CASSQDLSFIGSGSPLHF. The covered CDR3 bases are TGCGCCAGCAGCCAAGATCTTAGCTTCATTGGGTCTGGTTCACCC.

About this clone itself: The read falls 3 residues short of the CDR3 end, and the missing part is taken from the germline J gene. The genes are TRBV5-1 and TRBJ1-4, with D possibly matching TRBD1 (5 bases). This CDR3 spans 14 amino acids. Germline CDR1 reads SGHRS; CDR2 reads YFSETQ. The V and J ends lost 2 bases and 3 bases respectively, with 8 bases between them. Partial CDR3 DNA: TGCGCCAGCAGCTTAGGGGTCCCTAATGAAAAA. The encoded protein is CASSLGVPNEK. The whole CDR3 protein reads CASSLGVPNEKLFF.